The 13 T cell receptor beta chains in this list originate from one sample, sequenced in a study of response to subunit inactivated influenza vaccine. MiXCR, run by TCRdb on the RT-PCR reads, gives a single entry per CDR3 protein. The sample includes fewer than 650,000 distinct CDR3 sequences, over 10% seen only once; the top ten take around 13%. Sample: PBMCs from blood, taken around seven weeks after vaccination. The receptor set was obtained from a man between 45 and 60 years old who received an inactivated influenza vaccine.

In this sample, this clonotype turned up a few times. The chain links TRBV28 to TRBJ1-5, with D perhaps matching TRBD1 (5 bases). The CDR3 is made up of 14 amino acids. Looked up from germline, CDR1 is MDHEN and CDR2 is SYDVKM. V was trimmed by 5 bases and J by 0 bases, leaving 8 bases between them. As DNA, the CDR3 is TGTGCCAGCAGTATCGGGGCTAGCAATCAGCCCCAGCATTTT. Amino acids: CASSIGASNQPQHF.

This clonotype was seen a handful of times. The J gene is TRBJ1-2, the V gene TRBV6-1; D gene uncertain. The germline V and J ends were trimmed by 6 bases and 1 base, with 15 bases remaining between them. The CDR3 sequence is 15 residues long. Germline V gene sequence: CDR1 MNHNS, CDR2 SASEGT. The CDR3 spells CASSLLAGINYGYTF. For the CDR3, the DNA is TGTGCCAGCAGCCTTTTGGCGGGAATTAACTATGGCTACACCTTC.

This sequence joins TRBV9 and TRBJ2-5; TRBD2 aligns across 10 bases. With 0 bases clipped from V and 4 bases from J, the junction kept 6 bases outside the gene matches. The CDR3 consists of 16 residues. Germline CDR1 and CDR2: SGDLS and YYNGEE. The CDR3: CASSVGIAGGRETQYF. Written as DNA, the CDR3 is TGTGCCAGCAGCGTAGGAATAGCGGGAGGCAGAGAGACCCAGTACTTC.

The rearrangement uses TRBV7-9 and TRBJ1-1, with D unclear. CDR1 and CDR2 from the germline V gene are SEHNR and FQNEAQ (reference sequence). V was trimmed by 5 bases and J by 2 bases, leaving 12 bases between them. CDR3 size: 14 residues. In DNA, the CDR3 is TGTGCCAGCAGCCAAGGCACCCAAAACACTGAAGCTTTCTTT. It specifies CASSQGTQNTEAFF.

This chain connects TRBV6-2 or TRBV6-3 to TRBJ2-5; 11 nucleotides match TRBD2. V lost 6 bases, J lost 5 bases, and 5 bases stayed unmatched. Germline V lookup: CDR1 MNHEY, CDR2 SVGEGT. The CDR3 has 14 amino acids. The CDR3 protein is CASRLAGGAETQYF. The CDR3 DNA follows: TGTGCCAGCAGGCTAGCGGGGGGCGCGGAGACCCAGTACTTC.

The table lists this clonotype with a few counts. The chain recombines TRBV20-1 with TRBJ2-5; TRBD2 matches at 9 bases. The junction had 10 bases not matched to a gene; V was cut back by 3 bases and J by 5 bases. This CDR3 spans 15 amino acids. Germline CDR1 is DFQATT and CDR2 is SNEGSKA (reference sequence). CDR3 protein: CSASRREGFGETQYF. The CDR3 coding sequence is TGCAGTGCTAGTCGGCGGGAGGGTTTCGGGGAGACCCAGTACTTC.

The rearrangement uses TRBV18 and TRBJ2-5; tentative D call: TRBD1 (5 bases). This CDR3 has 16 amino acids. V lost 2 bases and J 1 base, leaving 14 bases between the germline ends. Germline assignment: CDR1 KGHSH and CDR2 LQKENI. The CDR3 DNA sequence: TGTGCCAGCTCACCAGGGGCGTATATGGGCCAAGAGACCCAGTACTTC. Translating gives CASSPGAYMGQETQYF.

This clonotype has more than one count but fewer than ten. This sequence joins TRBV14 and TRBJ2-1, with D possibly matching TRBD2 (6 bases). The CDR3 consists of 16 residues. The germline CDR1 and CDR2 sequences are SGHDN and FVKESK. Trimming left V 3 bases short and J 5 bases short, with 17 bases between. CDR3 nucleotides: TGTGCCAGCAGCCAGGTACCGGGACTCCTAAACAATGAGCAGTTCTTC. This codes for CASSQVPGLLNNEQFF.

This clonotype was observed a few times. V is TRBV20-1 and J is TRBJ2-1; 7 positions agree with TRBD2. The CDR3 covers 14 residues. Per germline, CDR1 DFQATT and CDR2 SNEGSKA (reference sequence). The ends lost 5 bases at V and 0 bases at J; junction bases unmatched: 4. This CDR3 reads CSAPTSHSYNEQFF. CDR3 sequence (DNA): TGCAGTGCTCCGACTAGCCACTCCTACAATGAGCAGTTCTTC.

The V call is TRBV7-6, the J call TRBJ2-2, with 9 bases that match TRBD1. The CDR3 consists of 17 residues. The germline CDR1 and CDR2 sequences are SGHVS and FNYEAQ. With 5 bases clipped from V and 6 bases from J, the junction kept 13 bases outside the gene matches. The CDR3 region is CASSRNGGQGIAGELFF. The CDR3 nucleotides are TGTGCCAGCAGCCGCAATGGGGGACAGGGTATAGCCGGGGAGCTGTTTTTT.

In this sample, this clonotype turned up a few times. The chain employs TRBV12-3 or TRBV12-4 and TRBJ2-5, with TRBD1 identical over 12 bases. J was trimmed by 7 bases and V by 5 bases; bases with no gene match: 8. This CDR3 is 15 amino acids long. The CDR3 sequence: CASSPRDRGLGTQYF. The DNA of the CDR3 is TGTGCCAGCAGTCCCCGGGACAGGGGGCTAGGGACCCAGTACTTC.

In its sample, this clonotype was seen many times. The rearrangement links TRBV7-9 to TRBJ2-5; the D is unclear. Looked up from germline, CDR1 is SEHNR and CDR2 is FQNEAQ (reference sequence). This CDR3 contains 15 residues. With 4 bases removed from V and 0 bases from J, the gap between germline ends came to 12 bases. The chain's CDR3 is CASSSRSLYQETQYF. The CDR3 region has the DNA TGTGCCAGCAGCTCCCGGAGTTTGTACCAAGAGACCCAGTACTTC. The whole variable domain, remainder taken from reference TRBV7-9 and TRBJ2-5, is DTGVSQNPRHKITKRGQNVTFRCDPISEHNRLYWYRQTLGQGPEFLTYFQNEAQLEKSRLLSDRFSAERPKGSFSTLEIQRTEQGDSAMYLCASSSRSLYQETQYFGPGTRLLVL.

This chain connects TRBV27 to TRBJ2-2, with D unresolved. Germline CDR1 MNHEY, CDR2 SMNVEV (reference sequence). The V gene lost 3 bases and the J gene lost 5 bases, with 13 bases spanning the gap. The CDR3 has 15 amino acids. Written as DNA, the CDR3 is TGTGCCAGCAGTTTCGCGCTAGGGCATACCGGGGAGCTGTTTTTT. Its protein is CASSFALGHTGELFF.